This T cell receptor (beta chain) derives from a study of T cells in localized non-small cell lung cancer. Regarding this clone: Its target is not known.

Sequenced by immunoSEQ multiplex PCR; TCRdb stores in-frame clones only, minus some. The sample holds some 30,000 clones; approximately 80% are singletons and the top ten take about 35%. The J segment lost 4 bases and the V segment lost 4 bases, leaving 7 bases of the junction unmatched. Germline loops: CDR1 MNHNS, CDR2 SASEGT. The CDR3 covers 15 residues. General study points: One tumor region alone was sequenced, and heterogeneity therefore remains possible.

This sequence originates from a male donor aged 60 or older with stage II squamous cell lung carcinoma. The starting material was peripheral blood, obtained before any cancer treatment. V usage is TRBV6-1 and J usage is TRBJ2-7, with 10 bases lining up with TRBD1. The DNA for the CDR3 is TGTGCCAGCAGTGCCCGGGACAGGGGTTTGTACGAGCAGTACTTC. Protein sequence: CASSARDRGLYEQYF.